Listed below are T cell receptor beta chains from one sample, sequenced in a study of T cells in localized non-small cell lung cancer. TCRdb keeps only in-frame clones here, not all; method: immunoSEQ multiplex PCR. The repertoire has 30,000 to 35,000 clones, approximately 91% of them found once; the top ten carry 4% to 4.5%. The source was peripheral blood, collected before any cancer treatment. The receptors derive from a woman aged 35-75 years with stage I lung adenocarcinoma. CDR3s include the opening cysteine and the closing phenylalanine or tryptophan. A D gene is named only where the DNA matches it firmly. Some rows mark clone size as missing; the rest say once, few, many or name a class of expanded clone.

J gene: TRBJ2-3
V gene: TRBV9
clone size: once
D gene: -
CDR3 protein: CASSVAYGQGVADTQYF
CDR3 DNA: TGTGCCAGCAGCGTAGCTTACGGGCAGGGAGTGGCTGATACGCAGTATTTT

J gene: TRBJ1-6
V gene: TRBV7-9
clone size: -
D gene: -
CDR3 protein: CASSPFTGNNSPLHF
CDR3 DNA: TGTGCCAGCAGCCCCTTTACAGGGAATAATTCACCCCTCCACTTT

J gene: TRBJ2-7
V gene: TRBV13
clone size: -
D gene: TRBD1
CDR3 protein: CASSLGDRGYEQYF
CDR3 DNA: TGTGCCAGCAGCTTAGGGGACAGGGGTTACGAGCAGTACTTC

J gene: TRBJ2-5
V gene: TRBV27
clone size: -
D gene: TRBD1
CDR3 protein: CASSGTRGQETQYF
CDR3 DNA: TGTGCCAGCAGTGGCACCAGGGGGCAAGAGACCCAGTACTTC

J gene: TRBJ1-2
V gene: TRBV18
clone size: -
D gene: TRBD1
CDR3 protein: CASSPLGTESYGYTF
CDR3 DNA: TGTGCCAGCTCACCACTGGGGACAGAGAGCTATGGCTACACCTTC

J gene: TRBJ2-1
V gene: TRBV9
clone size: -
D gene: -
CDR3 protein: CASSGGAARYNEQFF
CDR3 DNA: TGTGCCAGCAGCGGGGGGGCTGCCCGTTACAATGAGCAGTTCTTC

J gene: TRBJ1-5
V gene: TRBV7-2
clone size: -
D gene: -
CDR3 protein: CASSPRTDTGKSQPQHF
CDR3 DNA: TGTGCCAGCAGCCCCCGTACCGATACAGGGAAGTCCCAGCCCCAGCATTTT

J gene: TRBJ1-5
V gene: TRBV5-6
clone size: -
D gene: -
CDR3 protein: CASSFREGYQPQHF
CDR3 DNA: TGTGCCAGCAGCTTTAGGGAGGGATATCAGCCCCAGCATTTT

J gene: TRBJ2-2
V gene: TRBV19
clone size: -
D gene: -
CDR3 protein: CASSIRDRATGELFF
CDR3 DNA: TGTGCCAGTAGTATAAGGGATAGAGCCACCGGGGAGCTGTTTTTT

J gene: TRBJ1-2
V gene: TRBV7-9
clone size: -
D gene: -
CDR3 protein: CASSLETVNYGYTF
CDR3 DNA: TGTGCCAGCAGCCTTGAGACGGTTAACTATGGCTACACCTTC

J gene: TRBJ1-2
V gene: TRBV5-1
clone size: -
D gene: -
CDR3 protein: CASSLRSDYGYTF
CDR3 DNA: TGCGCCAGCAGCCTTAGGTCGGACTATGGCTACACCTTC

J gene: TRBJ2-7
V gene: TRBV21-1
clone size: -
D gene: -
CDR3 protein: CASMARRDRVSYEQYF
CDR3 DNA: TGTGCCAGCATGGCCAGGAGGGACAGGGTCTCCTACGAGCAGTACTTC

J gene: TRBJ1-5
V gene: TRBV7-2
clone size: -
D gene: TRBD1
CDR3 protein: CASSLDRGGNQPQHF
CDR3 DNA: TGTGCCAGCAGCTTAGACAGGGGTGGCAATCAGCCCCAGCATTTT

J gene: TRBJ2-2
V gene: TRBV2
clone size: -
D gene: -
CDR3 protein: CASQGSNTGELFF
CDR3 DNA: TGTGCCAGCCAGGGGTCCAACACCGGGGAGCTGTTTTTT

J gene: TRBJ1-3
V gene: TRBV9
clone size: -
D gene: -
CDR3 protein: CASSPPTTVSGNTIYF
CDR3 DNA: TGTGCCAGCAGCCCGCCCACCACTGTCTCTGGAAACACCATATATTTT

J gene: TRBJ2-5
V gene: TRBV10-2
clone size: -
D gene: TRBD1
CDR3 protein: CASMDPRPTGDQETQYF
CDR3 DNA: TGCGCCAGCATGGACCCTCGACCTACAGGGGACCAAGAGACCCAGTACTTC

J gene: TRBJ1-1
V gene: TRBV7-3
clone size: -
D gene: TRBD1
CDR3 protein: CASSLTATGTGMMNTEAFF
CDR3 DNA: TGTGCCAGCAGCTTAACGGCGACCGGGACAGGAATGATGAACACTGAAGCTTTCTTT

J gene: TRBJ2-6
V gene: TRBV6-5
clone size: -
D gene: -
CDR3 protein: CASSYSGNGANVLTF
CDR3 DNA: TGTGCCAGCAGTTACTCGGGGAACGGGGCCAACGTCCTGACTTTC

J gene: TRBJ1-2
V gene: TRBV4-3
clone size: medium-sized
D gene: -
CDR3 protein: CASSQGRGYTF
CDR3 DNA: TGCGCCAGCAGCCAAGGGCGGGGCTACACCTTC

J gene: TRBJ2-1
V gene: TRBV11-3
clone size: -
D gene: -
CDR3 protein: CASSLGGADEQFF
CDR3 DNA: TGTGCCAGCAGCTTAGGTGGAGCCGATGAGCAGTTCTTC

J gene: TRBJ1-2
V gene: TRBV10-3
clone size: -
D gene: -
CDR3 protein: CAISESPGYYGYTF
CDR3 DNA: TGTGCCATCAGTGAGTCGCCGGGATACTATGGCTACACCTTC

J gene: TRBJ1-6
V gene: TRBV19
clone size: -
D gene: TRBD1
CDR3 protein: CASSIGTGGYSPLHF
CDR3 DNA: TGTGCCAGTAGTATAGGGACAGGGGGCTATTCACCCCTCCACTTT

J gene: TRBJ1-3
V gene: TRBV9
clone size: -
D gene: TRBD1
CDR3 protein: CASSVGGGLRGNTIYF
CDR3 DNA: TGTGCCAGCAGCGTAGGAGGGGGCCTGAGAGGAAACACCATATATTTT

J gene: TRBJ1-5
V gene: TRBV6-1
clone size: -
D gene: -
CDR3 protein: CASSEGTGSSNQPQHF
CDR3 DNA: TGTGCCAGCAGTGAAGGTACAGGGAGTAGCAATCAGCCCCAGCATTTT

J gene: TRBJ2-7
V gene: TRBV27
clone size: once
D gene: TRBD1
CDR3 protein: CASSLTTGGYEQYF
CDR3 DNA: TGTGCCAGCAGTTTAACCACAGGGGGCTACGAGCAGTACTTC

J gene: TRBJ1-1
V gene: TRBV19
clone size: -
D gene: TRBD1
CDR3 protein: CASRPTGGYYTEAFF
CDR3 DNA: TGTGCCAGCAGACCGACAGGGGGCTATTACACTGAAGCTTTCTTT

J gene: TRBJ1-5
V gene: TRBV27
clone size: -
D gene: -
CDR3 protein: CASSFGIAPGQPQHF
CDR3 DNA: TGTGCCAGCAGTTTCGGGATTGCTCCGGGGCAGCCCCAGCATTTT

J gene: TRBJ2-5
V gene: TRBV7-6
clone size: -
D gene: -
CDR3 protein: CASSLARSHYGETQYF
CDR3 DNA: TGTGCCAGCAGCTTAGCACGCAGCCACTACGGAGAGACCCAGTACTTC

J gene: TRBJ2-7
V gene: TRBV7-2
clone size: -
D gene: TRBD1
CDR3 protein: CASSLTDRGREQYF
CDR3 DNA: TGTGCCAGCAGCTTAACGGACAGGGGGCGCGAGCAGTACTTC

J gene: TRBJ1-5
V gene: TRBV7-3
clone size: -
D gene: TRBD1
CDR3 protein: CASSPNATGVSNQPQHF
CDR3 DNA: TGTGCCAGCAGCCCCAACGCCACAGGGGTTAGCAATCAGCCCCAGCATTTT

J gene: TRBJ2-7
V gene: TRBV9
clone size: -
D gene: TRBD2
CDR3 protein: CASSVGGGESSYEQYF
CDR3 DNA: TGTGCCAGCAGCGTAGGGGGAGGGGAGAGCTCCTACGAGCAGTACTTC

J gene: TRBJ1-6
V gene: TRBV30
clone size: -
D gene: -
CDR3 protein: CACAGDTRNSPLHF
CDR3 DNA: TGTGCCTGTGCTGGGGACACCAGGAATTCACCCCTCCACTTT

J gene: TRBJ2-3
V gene: TRBV11-3
clone size: -
D gene: -
CDR3 protein: CASSLGGWGTPDTDTQYF
CDR3 DNA: TGTGCCAGCAGCTTAGGAGGCTGGGGTACCCCGGACACAGATACGCAGTATTTT

J gene: TRBJ2-7
V gene: TRBV9
clone size: -
D gene: TRBD1
CDR3 protein: CASSAGDRRDSQYF
CDR3 DNA: TGTGCCAGCAGCGCCGGGGACAGGCGGGATTCGCAGTACTTC

J gene: TRBJ1-6
V gene: TRBV18
clone size: once
D gene: TRBD1
CDR3 protein: CASSPSTGLRSPLHF
CDR3 DNA: TGTGCCAGCTCACCCTCGACAGGGTTGAGGTCACCCCTCCACTTT

J gene: TRBJ1-2
V gene: TRBV7-9
clone size: -
D gene: TRBD1
CDR3 protein: CASSLDPGQGANYGYTF
CDR3 DNA: TGTGCCAGCAGCTTAGACCCTGGACAGGGGGCTAACTATGGCTACACCTTC

J gene: TRBJ2-7
V gene: TRBV27
clone size: -
D gene: TRBD1
CDR3 protein: CASSPRTGSYEQYF
CDR3 DNA: TGTGCCAGCAGTCCCCGGACAGGTTCCTACGAGCAGTACTTC

J gene: TRBJ1-5
V gene: TRBV5-6
clone size: -
D gene: -
CDR3 protein: CASSSSPSNQPQHF
CDR3 DNA: TGTGCCAGCAGCAGTTCACCTAGCAATCAGCCCCAGCATTTT

J gene: TRBJ1-1
V gene: TRBV10-3
clone size: -
D gene: -
CDR3 protein: CAISQQAANAEAFF
CDR3 DNA: TGTGCCATCAGTCAACAGGCCGCCAACGCTGAAGCTTTCTTT

J gene: TRBJ1-1
V gene: TRBV6-4
clone size: -
D gene: -
CDR3 protein: CASSHNPNTEAFF
CDR3 DNA: TGTGCCAGCAGCCACAACCCGAACACTGAAGCTTTCTTT

J gene: TRBJ2-7
V gene: TRBV27
clone size: -
D gene: -
CDR3 protein: CASRERGHEQYF
CDR3 DNA: TGTGCCAGTCGAGAACGGGGGCACGAGCAGTACTTC